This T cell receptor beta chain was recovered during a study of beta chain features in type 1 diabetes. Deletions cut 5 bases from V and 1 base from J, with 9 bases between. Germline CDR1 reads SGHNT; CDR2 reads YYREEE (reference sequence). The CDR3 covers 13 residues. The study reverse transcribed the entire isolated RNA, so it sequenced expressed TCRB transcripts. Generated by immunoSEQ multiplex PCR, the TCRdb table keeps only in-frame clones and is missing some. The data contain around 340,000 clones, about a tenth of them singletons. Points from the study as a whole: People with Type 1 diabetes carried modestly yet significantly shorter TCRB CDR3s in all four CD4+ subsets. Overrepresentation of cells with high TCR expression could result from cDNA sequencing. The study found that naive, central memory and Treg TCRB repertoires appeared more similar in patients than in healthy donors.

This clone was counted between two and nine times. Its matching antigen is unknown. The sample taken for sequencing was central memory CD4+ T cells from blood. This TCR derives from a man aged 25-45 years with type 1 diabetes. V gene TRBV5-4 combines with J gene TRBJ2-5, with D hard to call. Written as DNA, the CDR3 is TGTGCCAGCAGTCTACAGTTCCAAGAGACCCAGTACTTC. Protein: CASSLQFQETQYF.